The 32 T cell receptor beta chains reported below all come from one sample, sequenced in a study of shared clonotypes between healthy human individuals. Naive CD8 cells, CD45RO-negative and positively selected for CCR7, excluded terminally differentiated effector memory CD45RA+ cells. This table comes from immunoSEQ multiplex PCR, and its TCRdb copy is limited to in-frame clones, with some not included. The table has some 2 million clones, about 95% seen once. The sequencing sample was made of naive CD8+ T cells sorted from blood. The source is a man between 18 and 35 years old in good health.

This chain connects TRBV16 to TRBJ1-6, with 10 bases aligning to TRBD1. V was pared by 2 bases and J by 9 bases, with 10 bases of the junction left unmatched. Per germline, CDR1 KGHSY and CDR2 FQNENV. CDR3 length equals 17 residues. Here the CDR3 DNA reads TGTGCCAGCAGCCAACCCGTCGGACAGGGGGTTAGTTCACCCCTCCACTTT. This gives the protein CASSQPVGQGVSSPLHF.

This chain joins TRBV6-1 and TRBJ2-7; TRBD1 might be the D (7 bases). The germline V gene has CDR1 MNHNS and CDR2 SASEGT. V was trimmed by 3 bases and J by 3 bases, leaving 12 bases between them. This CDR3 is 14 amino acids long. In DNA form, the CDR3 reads TGTGCCAGCAGTGAGCGGGACAGCCGCTACGAGCAGTACTTC. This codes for CASSERDSRYEQYF.

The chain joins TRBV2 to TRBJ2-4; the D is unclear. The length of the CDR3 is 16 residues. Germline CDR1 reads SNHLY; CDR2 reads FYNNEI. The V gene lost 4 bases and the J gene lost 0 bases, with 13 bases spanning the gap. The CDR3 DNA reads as TGTGCCAGCAGTGGAGAAATTGATTTAGCCAAAAACATTCAGTACTTC. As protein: CASSGEIDLAKNIQYF.

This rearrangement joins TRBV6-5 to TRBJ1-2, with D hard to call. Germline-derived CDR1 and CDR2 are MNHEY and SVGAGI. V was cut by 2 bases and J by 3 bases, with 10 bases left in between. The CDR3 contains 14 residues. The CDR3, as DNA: TGTGCCAGCAGTTACGGCGGATGGGACTATGGCTACACCTTC. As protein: CASSYGGWDYGYTF.

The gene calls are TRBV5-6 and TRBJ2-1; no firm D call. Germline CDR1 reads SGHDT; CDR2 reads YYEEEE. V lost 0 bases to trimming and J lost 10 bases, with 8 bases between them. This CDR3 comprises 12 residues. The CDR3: CASSLGPLEQFF. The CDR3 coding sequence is TGTGCCAGCAGCTTGGGCCCTTTGGAGCAGTTCTTC.

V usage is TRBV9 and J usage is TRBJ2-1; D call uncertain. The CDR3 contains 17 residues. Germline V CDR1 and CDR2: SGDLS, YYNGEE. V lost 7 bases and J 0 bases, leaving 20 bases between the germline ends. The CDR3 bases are TGTGCCAGCGCCCCTCTCGGAGTCCTGAGCTCCTACAATGAGCAGTTCTTC. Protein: CASAPLGVLSSYNEQFF.

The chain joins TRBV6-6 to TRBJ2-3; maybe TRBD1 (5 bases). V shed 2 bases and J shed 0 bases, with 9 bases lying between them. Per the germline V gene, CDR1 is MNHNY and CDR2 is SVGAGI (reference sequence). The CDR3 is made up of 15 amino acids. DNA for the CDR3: TGTGCCAGCAGTTACAACGGACACAGCACAGATACGCAGTATTTT. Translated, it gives CASSYNGHSTDTQYF.

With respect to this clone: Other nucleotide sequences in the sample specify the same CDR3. CDR3 sequence: CASSLVGSSYEQYF. CDR3 DNA sequence: TGCGCCAGCAGCTTGGTTGGGAGCTCCTACGAGCAGTACTTC. This rearrangement joins TRBV5-1 to TRBJ2-7, with D possibly TRBD2 on 5 matching bases. Germline V CDR1 and CDR2: SGHRS, YFSETQ. The V end was cut by 0 bases, the J end by 0 bases, with 7 bases between. This CDR3 has 14 amino acids.

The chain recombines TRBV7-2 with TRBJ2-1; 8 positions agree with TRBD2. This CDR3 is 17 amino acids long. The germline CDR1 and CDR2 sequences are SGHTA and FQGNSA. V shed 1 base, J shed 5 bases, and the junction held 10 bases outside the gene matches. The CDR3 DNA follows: TGTGCCAGCAGCTTAGTCTTTGCGGGAGGCCTCGACAATGAGCAGTTCTTC. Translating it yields CASSLVFAGGLDNEQFF. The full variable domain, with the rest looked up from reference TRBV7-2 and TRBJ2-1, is GAGVSQSPSNKVTEKGKDVELRCDPISGHTALYWYRQSLGQGLEFLIYFQGNSAPDKSGLPSDRFSAERTGGSVSTLTIQRTQQEDSAVYLCASSLVFAGGLDNEQFFGPGTRLTVL.

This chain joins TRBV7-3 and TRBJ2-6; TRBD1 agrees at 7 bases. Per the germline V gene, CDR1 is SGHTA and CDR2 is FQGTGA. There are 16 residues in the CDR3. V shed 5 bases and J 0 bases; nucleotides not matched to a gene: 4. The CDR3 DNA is TGTGCCAGCAGCGCCGGGACAGTCTCTGGGGCCAACGTCCTGACTTTC. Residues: CASSAGTVSGANVLTF. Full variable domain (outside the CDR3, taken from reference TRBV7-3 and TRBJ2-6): GAGVSQTPSNKVTEKGKYVELRCDPISGHTALYWYRQSLGQGPEFLIYFQGTGAADDSGLPNDRFFAVRPEGSVSTLKIQRTERGDSAVYLCASSAGTVSGANVLTFGAGSRLTVL.

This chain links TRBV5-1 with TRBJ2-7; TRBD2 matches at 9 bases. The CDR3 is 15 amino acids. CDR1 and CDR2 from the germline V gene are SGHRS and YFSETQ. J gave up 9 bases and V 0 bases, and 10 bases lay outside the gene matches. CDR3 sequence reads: CASSLEVAGGHAQYF. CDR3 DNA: TGCGCCAGCAGCTTGGAAGTGGCGGGAGGGCATGCGCAGTACTTC. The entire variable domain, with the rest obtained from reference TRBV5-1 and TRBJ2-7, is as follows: KAGVTQTPRYLIKTRGQQVTLSCSPISGHRSVSWYQQTPGQGLQFLFEYFSETQRNKGNFPGRFSGRQFSNSRSEMNVSTLELGDSALYLCASSLEVAGGHAQYFGPGTRLTVT.

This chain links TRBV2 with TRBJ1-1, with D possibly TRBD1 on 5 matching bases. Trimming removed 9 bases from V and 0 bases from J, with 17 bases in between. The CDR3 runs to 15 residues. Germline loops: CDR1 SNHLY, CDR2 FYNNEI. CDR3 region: CARGLLQDLNTEAFF. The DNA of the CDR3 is TGTGCCAGGGGTTTATTACAGGACTTGAACACTGAAGCTTTCTTT.

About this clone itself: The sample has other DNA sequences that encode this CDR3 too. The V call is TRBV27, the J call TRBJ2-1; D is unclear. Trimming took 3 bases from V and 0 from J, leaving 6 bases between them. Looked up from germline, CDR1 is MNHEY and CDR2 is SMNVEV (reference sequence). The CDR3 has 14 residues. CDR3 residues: CASSLASSYNEQFF. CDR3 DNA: TGTGCCAGCAGTTTGGCGAGCTCCTACAATGAGCAGTTCTTC.

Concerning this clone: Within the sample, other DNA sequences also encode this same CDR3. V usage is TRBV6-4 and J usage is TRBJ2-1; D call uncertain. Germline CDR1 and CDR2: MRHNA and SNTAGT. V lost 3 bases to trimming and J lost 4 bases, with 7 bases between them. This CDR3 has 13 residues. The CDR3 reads CASSEGRYNEQFF. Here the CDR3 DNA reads TGTGCCAGCAGTGAGGGCCGTTACAATGAGCAGTTCTTC.

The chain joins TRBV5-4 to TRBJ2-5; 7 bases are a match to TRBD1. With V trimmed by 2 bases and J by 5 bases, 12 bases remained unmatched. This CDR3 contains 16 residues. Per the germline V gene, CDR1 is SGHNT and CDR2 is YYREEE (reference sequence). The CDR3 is CASSFPPTGPAETQYF. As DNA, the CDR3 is TGTGCCAGCAGCTTCCCCCCGACAGGGCCCGCGGAGACCCAGTACTTC.

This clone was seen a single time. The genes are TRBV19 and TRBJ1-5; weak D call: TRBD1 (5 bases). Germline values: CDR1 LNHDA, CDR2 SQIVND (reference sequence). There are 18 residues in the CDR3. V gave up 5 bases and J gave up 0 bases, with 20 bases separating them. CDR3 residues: CASSGGAPQLHSNQPQHF. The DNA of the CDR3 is TGTGCCAGTAGTGGCGGGGCCCCTCAACTCCATAGCAATCAGCCCCAGCATTTT.

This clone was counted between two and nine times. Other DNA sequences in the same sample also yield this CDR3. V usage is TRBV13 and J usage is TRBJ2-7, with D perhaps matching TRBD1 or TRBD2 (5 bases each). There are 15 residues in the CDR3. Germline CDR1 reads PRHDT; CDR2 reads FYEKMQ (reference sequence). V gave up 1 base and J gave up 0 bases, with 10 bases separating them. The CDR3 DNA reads TGTGCCAGCAGCTTAGAAGGGGAGAGCTCCTACGAGCAGTACTTC. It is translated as CASSLEGESSYEQYF.

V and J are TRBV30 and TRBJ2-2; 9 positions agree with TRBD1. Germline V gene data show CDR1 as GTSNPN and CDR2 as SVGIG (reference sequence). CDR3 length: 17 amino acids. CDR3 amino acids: CASGTGPGLAGTGELFF. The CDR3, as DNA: TGTGCATCCGGGACAGGGCCGGGGCTAGCTGGCACCGGGGAGCTGTTTTTT.

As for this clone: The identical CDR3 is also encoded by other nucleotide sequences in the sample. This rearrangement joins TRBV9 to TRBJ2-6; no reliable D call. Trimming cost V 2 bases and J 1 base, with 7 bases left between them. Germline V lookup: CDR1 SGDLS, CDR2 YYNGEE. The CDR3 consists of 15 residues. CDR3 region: CASSVAGSGANVLTF. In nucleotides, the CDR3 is TGTGCCAGCAGCGTGGCAGGTTCTGGGGCCAACGTCCTGACTTTC.

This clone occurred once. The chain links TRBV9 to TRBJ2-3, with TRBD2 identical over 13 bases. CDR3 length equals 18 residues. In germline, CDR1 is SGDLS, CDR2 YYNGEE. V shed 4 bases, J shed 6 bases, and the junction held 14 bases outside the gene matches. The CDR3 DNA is TGTGCCAGCAGCACTAGCCCCGGGACTAGCGGGACAACCGATACGCAGTATTTT. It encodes CASSTSPGTSGTTDTQYF.

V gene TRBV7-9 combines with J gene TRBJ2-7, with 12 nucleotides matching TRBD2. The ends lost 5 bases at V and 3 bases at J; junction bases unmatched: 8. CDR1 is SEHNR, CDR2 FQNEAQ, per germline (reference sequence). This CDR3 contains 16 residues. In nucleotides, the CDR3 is TGTGCCAGCAGCCCCGCTAGCGGGAGGGCCTACTACGAGCAGTACTTC. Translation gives CASSPASGRAYYEQYF.

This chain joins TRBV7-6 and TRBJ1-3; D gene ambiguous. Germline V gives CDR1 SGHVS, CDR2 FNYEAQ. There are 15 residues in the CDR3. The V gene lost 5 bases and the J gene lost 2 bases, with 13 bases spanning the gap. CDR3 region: CASSPTPSAGNTIYF. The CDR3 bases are TGTGCCAGCAGCCCCACTCCGTCGGCTGGAAACACCATATATTTT.

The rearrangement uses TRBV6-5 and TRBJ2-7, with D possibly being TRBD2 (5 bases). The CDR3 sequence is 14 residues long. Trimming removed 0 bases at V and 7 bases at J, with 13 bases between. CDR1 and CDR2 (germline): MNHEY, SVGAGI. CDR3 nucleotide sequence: TGTGCCAGCAGTTACTCGACTATCACATCAGAGCAGTACTTC. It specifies CASSYSTITSEQYF.

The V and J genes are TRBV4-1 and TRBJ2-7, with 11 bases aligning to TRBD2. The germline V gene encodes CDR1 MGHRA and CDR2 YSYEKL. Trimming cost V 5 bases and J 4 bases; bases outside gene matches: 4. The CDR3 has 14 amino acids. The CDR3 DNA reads TGCGCCAGCAGCGAGACTAGCGGGATTTACGAGCAGTACTTC. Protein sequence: CASSETSGIYEQYF.

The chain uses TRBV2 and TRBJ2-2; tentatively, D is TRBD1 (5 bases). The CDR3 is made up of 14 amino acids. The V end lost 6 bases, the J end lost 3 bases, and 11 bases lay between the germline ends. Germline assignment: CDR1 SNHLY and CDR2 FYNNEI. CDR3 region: CASSKAGYTGELFF. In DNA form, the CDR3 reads TGTGCCAGCAGCAAAGCAGGGTACACCGGGGAGCTGTTTTTT. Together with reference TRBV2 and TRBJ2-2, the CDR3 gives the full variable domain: EPEVTQTPSHQVTQMGQEVILRCVPISNHLYFYWYRQILGQKVEFLVSFYNNEISEKSEIFDDQFSVERPDGSNFTLKIRSTKLEDSAMYFCASSKAGYTGELFFGEGSRLTVL.

The CDR3 spells CASSYRLAGLNEQFF. DNA for the CDR3: TGTGCCAGCAGTTACCGACTAGCGGGACTGAATGAGCAGTTCTTC. This chain uses TRBV6-5 with TRBJ2-1; 11 bases are a match to TRBD2. Germline assignment: CDR1 MNHEY and CDR2 SVGAGI. Trimming at V came to 2 bases and at J to 7 bases, leaving 4 bases not matched to a gene. This CDR3 contains 15 residues.

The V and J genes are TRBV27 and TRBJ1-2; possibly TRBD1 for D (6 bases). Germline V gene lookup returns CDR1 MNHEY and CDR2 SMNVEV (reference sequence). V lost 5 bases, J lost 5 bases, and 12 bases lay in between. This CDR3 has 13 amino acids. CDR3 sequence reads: CASSPQGQYGYTF. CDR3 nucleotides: TGTGCCAGCAGTCCCCAAGGACAGTATGGCTACACCTTC.

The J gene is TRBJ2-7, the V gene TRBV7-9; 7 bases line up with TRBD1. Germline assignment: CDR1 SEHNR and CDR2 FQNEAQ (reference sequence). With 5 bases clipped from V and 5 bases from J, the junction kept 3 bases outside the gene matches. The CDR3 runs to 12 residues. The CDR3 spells CASSHGTDEQYF. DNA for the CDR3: TGTGCCAGCAGCCACGGGACAGACGAGCAGTACTTC. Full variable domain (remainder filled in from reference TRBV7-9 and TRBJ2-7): DTGVSQNPRHKITKRGQNVTFRCDPISEHNRLYWYRQTLGQGPEFLTYFQNEAQLEKSRLLSDRFSAERPKGSFSTLEIQRTEQGDSAMYLCASSHGTDEQYFGPGTRLTVT.

CDR3 sequence (DNA): TGTGCCAGCAGCTTGGGCTGGGGGACCCAGTACTTC. Translation gives CASSLGWGTQYF. The chain uses TRBV5-4 and TRBJ2-5, with D unresolved. CDR1 is SGHNT, CDR2 YYREEE, per germline (reference sequence). Trimming removed 0 bases from V and 7 bases from J, with 7 bases in between. The CDR3 consists of 12 residues.

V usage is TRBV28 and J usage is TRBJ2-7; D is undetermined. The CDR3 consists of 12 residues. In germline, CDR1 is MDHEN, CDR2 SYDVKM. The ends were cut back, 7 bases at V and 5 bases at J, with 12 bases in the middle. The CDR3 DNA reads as TGTGCCAGCAAACAACCACATGACGAGCAGTACTTC. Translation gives CASKQPHDEQYF.

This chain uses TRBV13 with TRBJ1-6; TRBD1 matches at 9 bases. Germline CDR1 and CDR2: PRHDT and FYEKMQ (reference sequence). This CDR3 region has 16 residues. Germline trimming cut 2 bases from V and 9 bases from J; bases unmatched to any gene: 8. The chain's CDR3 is CASSLQNTGGTSPLHF. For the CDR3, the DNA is TGTGCCAGCAGCTTACAAAACACAGGGGGCACTTCACCCCTCCACTTT.

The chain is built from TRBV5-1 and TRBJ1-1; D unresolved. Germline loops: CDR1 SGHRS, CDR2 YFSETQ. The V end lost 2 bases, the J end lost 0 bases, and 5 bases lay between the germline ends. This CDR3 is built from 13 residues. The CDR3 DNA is TGCGCCAGCAGCTTAAGGCTGAACACTGAAGCTTTCTTT. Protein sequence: CASSLRLNTEAFF.